The rows below give T cell receptor beta chains drawn from one sample of a study of blood T cell repertoires in COVID-19. Data came from immunoSEQ multiplex PCR; TCRdb stores just in-frame clones and leaves some out. The sample includes 120,000 or so clones, 70% to 75% of them seen just once. Sequenced input: peripheral blood. These receptors were obtained from a man in his sixties with acute or convalescent COVID-19. Each CDR3 is given with its conserved first and last residue. The D gene is left open where the match is weak. For some rows the clone size is stated as once, few or many, or as a class when expanded; others skip it.

v_call,j_call,clone_size,d_call,cdr3_nt,cdr3_aa
TRBV27,TRBJ1-5,NA,NA,TGTGCCAGCAGTTTGCCTCAGGGCTATAGCAATCAGCCCCAGCATTTT,CASSLPQGYSNQPQHF
TRBV5-6,TRBJ1-2,few,NA,TGTGCCAGCAGCTTGGAGTATGGGACATTAAACTATGGCTACACCTTC,CASSLEYGTLNYGYTF
TRBV29-1,TRBJ1-1,NA,NA,TGCAGCGCCCCGGACGACAGGATGAACACTGAAGCTTTCTTT,CSAPDDRMNTEAFF
TRBV5-1,TRBJ2-5,NA,TRBD1,TGCGCCAGCAGCGGCGGGACAGGGGGGTACCAAGAGACCCAGTACTTC,CASSGGTGGYQETQYF
TRBV2,TRBJ2-2,NA,TRBD2,TGTGCCAGCAGTGATACGGGGGGTCCAAACACCGGGGAGCTGTTTTTT,CASSDTGGPNTGELFF
TRBV7-9,TRBJ2-7,NA,TRBD2,TGTGCCAGCACCCTTAGCGGGGGGACCGCGGGGGAGCAGTACTTC,CASTLSGGTAGEQYF
TRBV7-8,TRBJ2-2,NA,NA,TGTGCCAGCAGCCTGGACTGGAACACCGGGGAGCTGTTTTTT,CASSLDWNTGELFF
TRBV5-1,TRBJ1-4,NA,TRBD1,TGCGCCAGCAGCCAAGGACAGGGTGGTCGGGAAAAACTGTTTTTT,CASSQGQGGREKLFF
TRBV7-3,TRBJ2-2,few,TRBD2,TGTGCCAGCAGCTACAACGGGGGGGCCTCCGGGGAGCTGTTTTTT,CASSYNGGASGELFF
TRBV5-6,TRBJ1-2,NA,NA,TGTGCCAGCTCAGCTTCCTATAAAGGGAGGGACTATGGCTACACCTTC,CASSASYKGRDYGYTF
TRBV12-3/TRBV12-4,TRBJ1-1,NA,NA,TGTGCCAGCACCAGGGGTTACACTGAAGCTTTCTTT,CASTRGYTEAFF
TRBV21-1,TRBJ2-7,NA,NA,TGTGCCAGCAGCAAAGTCCCCCGAGGTGGATACGAGCAGTACTTC,CASSKVPRGGYEQYF
TRBV5-1,TRBJ1-4,NA,NA,TGCGCCAGCAGCCAGGGGCCAACTAATGAAAAACTGTTTTTT,CASSQGPTNEKLFF
TRBV5-1,TRBJ1-1,NA,NA,TGCGCCAGCAGCTTGCGACAGAGATCAACGAACACTGAAGCTTTCTTT,CASSLRQRSTNTEAFF
TRBV6-6,TRBJ1-2,NA,TRBD1,TGTGCCAGCACCCTAGGGGGCGCGCGGAACTATGGCTACACCTTC,CASTLGGARNYGYTF
TRBV25-1,TRBJ2-7,few,TRBD1,TGTGCCAGCAGCGGGACAGGGACCTACGAGCAGTACTTC,CASSGTGTYEQYF
TRBV3-1/TRBV3-2,TRBJ2-7,NA,TRBD2,TGTGCCAGCAGCCCAGGGACTAGCGCCTACGAGCAGTACTTC,CASSPGTSAYEQYF
TRBV5-4,TRBJ1-2,few,NA,TGTGCCAGCAGCTATAGACAGAACTTCGTTGGCTACACCTTC,CASSYRQNFVGYTF
TRBV6-5,TRBJ1-1,NA,TRBD1,TGTGCCAGCGAGGGACAGCTGAACACTGAAGCTTTCTTT,CASEGQLNTEAFF
TRBV30,TRBJ1-2,few,NA,TGTGCCTGGAGTTCAGGAAGTTATGGCTACACCTTC,CAWSSGSYGYTF
TRBV14,TRBJ1-2,NA,NA,TGTGCCAGCAGCCTGTATCCGGGTCTTAATTATGAGGCTACGACCTTC,CASSLYPGLNYEATTF
TRBV18,TRBJ1-2,NA,NA,TGTGCCAGCTCCCTCGGAGGTCGGCTACATGGCTACACCTTC,CASSLGGRLHGYTF
TRBV24-1,TRBJ1-2,NA,NA,TGTGCCACCAGAAAAGACGGCGGATCCTATGGCTACACCTTC,CATRKDGGSYGYTF
TRBV27,TRBJ2-7,NA,TRBD1,TGTGCCAGCAGTTTCGGTGACAGGGACCACGAGCAGTACTTC,CASSFGDRDHEQYF
TRBV7-9,TRBJ2-3,NA,NA,TGTGCCAGCAGTTGGGAGGGGGACACAGATACGCAGTATTTT,CASSWEGDTDTQYF
TRBV4-1,TRBJ1-6,NA,NA,TGCGCCAGCAGCCAAGATGGGCAGGGTCCTAATATAGCTTCACCCCTCCACTTT,CASSQDGQGPNIASPLHF
TRBV6-4,TRBJ2-1,NA,TRBD2,TGTGCCAGCAGCGTTGTAGCGGGGTTTGAGCAGTTCTTC,CASSVVAGFEQFF
TRBV2,TRBJ2-5,few,TRBD1,TGTGCCAGCAGCTTGACAGGGGTCCAAGAGACCCAGTACTTC,CASSLTGVQETQYF